This T cell receptor beta chain derives from a study of T cell responses to AZD1222 COVID-19 vaccine. In the case of this clone: Its antigen is not identified.

The assay was immunoSEQ multiplex PCR, and TCRdb's table has in-frame clones only and misses some. The repertoire holds about 130,000 clones, with 80% to 90% as singletons. Germline trimming cut 6 bases from V and 0 bases from J; bases unmatched to any gene: 6. The CDR3 runs 16 residues. CDR1 LGHNT and CDR2 FRNRAP come from the germline V gene. Study-wide findings and caveats: Only 5 to 7 individuals given AZD1222 were seropositive at baseline. Reportedly, nearly half the spike-specific TCRs target unmutated variant regions.

This TCR came from an adult in good health. The sample in question was peripheral blood, obtained on day 0 of AZD1222 vaccination. V usage is TRBV12-5 and J usage is TRBJ2-2, with TRBD2 matching over 8 bases. The CDR3 loop reads CASGPLTSANTGELFF. The CDR3 nucleotides are TGTGCTAGTGGGCCTTTGACTAGCGCGAACACCGGGGAGCTGTTTTTT.